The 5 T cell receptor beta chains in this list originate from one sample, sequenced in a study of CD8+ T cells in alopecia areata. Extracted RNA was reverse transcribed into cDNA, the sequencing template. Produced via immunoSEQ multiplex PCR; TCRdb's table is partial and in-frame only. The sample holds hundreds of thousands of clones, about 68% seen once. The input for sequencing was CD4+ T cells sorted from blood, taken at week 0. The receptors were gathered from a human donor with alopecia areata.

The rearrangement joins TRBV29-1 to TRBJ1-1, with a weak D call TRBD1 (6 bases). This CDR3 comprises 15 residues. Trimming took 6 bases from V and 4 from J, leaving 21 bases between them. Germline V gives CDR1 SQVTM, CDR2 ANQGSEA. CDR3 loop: CSVGGRQPYATEAFF. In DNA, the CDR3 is TGCAGCGTCGGGGGGCGGCAACCGTACGCCACTGAAGCTTTCTTT. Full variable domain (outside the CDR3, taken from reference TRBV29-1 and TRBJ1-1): SAVISQKPSRDICQRGTSLTIQCQVDSQVTMMFWYRQQPGQSLTLIATANQGSEATYESGFVIDKFPISRPNLTFSTLTVSNMSPEDSSIYLCSVGGRQPYATEAFFGQGTRLTVV.

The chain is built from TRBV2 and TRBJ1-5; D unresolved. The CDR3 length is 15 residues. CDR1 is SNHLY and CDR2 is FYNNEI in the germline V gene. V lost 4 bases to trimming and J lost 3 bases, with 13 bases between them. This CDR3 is CASSVGVLLNQPQHF. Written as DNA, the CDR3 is TGTGCCAGCAGTGTCGGGGTACTCCTCAATCAGCCCCAGCATTTT. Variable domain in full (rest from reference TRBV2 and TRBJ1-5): EPEVTQTPSHQVTQMGQEVILRCVPISNHLYFYWYRQILGQKVEFLVSFYNNEISEKSEIFDDQFSVERPDGSNFTLKIRSTKLEDSAMYFCASSVGVLLNQPQHFGDGTRLSIL.

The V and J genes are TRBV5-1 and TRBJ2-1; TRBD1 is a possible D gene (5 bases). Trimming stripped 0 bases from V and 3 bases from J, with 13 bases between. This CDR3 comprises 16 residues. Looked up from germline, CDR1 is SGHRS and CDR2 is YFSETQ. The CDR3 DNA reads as TGCGCCAGCAGCTTGGCCCGCCAGGGCTACTACAATGAGCAGTTCTTC. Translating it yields CASSLARQGYYNEQFF.

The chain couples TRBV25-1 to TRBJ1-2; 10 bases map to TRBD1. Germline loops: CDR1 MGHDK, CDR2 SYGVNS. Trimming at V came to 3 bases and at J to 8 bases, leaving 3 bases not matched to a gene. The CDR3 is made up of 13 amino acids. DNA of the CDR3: TGTGCCAGCAGTGACGAGACAGGGGGCGGCTACACCTTC. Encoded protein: CASSDETGGGYTF.

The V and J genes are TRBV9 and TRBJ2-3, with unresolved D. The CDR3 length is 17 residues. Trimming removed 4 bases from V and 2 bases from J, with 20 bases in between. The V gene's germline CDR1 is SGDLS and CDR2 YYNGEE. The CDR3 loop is CASSPRVGAWYTDTQYF. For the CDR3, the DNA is TGTGCCAGCAGCCCCCGTGTCGGAGCGTGGTACACAGATACGCAGTATTTT. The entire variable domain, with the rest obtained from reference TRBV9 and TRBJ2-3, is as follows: DSGVTQTPKHLITATGQRVTLRCSPRSGDLSVYWYQQSLDQGLQFLIQYYNGEERAKGNILERFSAQQFPDLHSELNLSSLELGDSALYFCASSPRVGAWYTDTQYFGPGTRLTVL.